Following are 30 T cell receptor beta chains from one sample sequenced in a study of T cells in women clearing cervical HPV infection. Clones were read by immunoSEQ multiplex PCR, and TCRdb kept only the in-frame ones, dropping some. Its table records over 10,000 clones. Sequenced input: blood buffy coat. The receptors stem from a woman between 18 and 69 years old with a cervical HPV16 infection that either progressed to CIN3+ or cleared (not recorded which).

In the case of this clone: The read ends 3 residues shy of where the CDR3 ends; the end is completed using the germline J gene. The chain recombines TRBV7-6 with TRBJ1-2; D call uncertain. The length of the CDR3 is 16 residues. CDR1 is SGHVS and CDR2 is FNYEAQ in the germline V gene. CDR3 DNA, as far as it was read: TGTGCCAGCAGCTTAGCATTGACTAGCGAGACCTACGAC. It is translated as CASSLALTSETYD. The entire CDR3 sequence reads CASSLALTSETYDYTF.

Note on this clone: The sequence runs out 3 residues before the end of the CDR3; the remainder is reconstructed from the germline J gene. The chain joins TRBV7-9 to TRBJ2-1, with 14 positions matching TRBD2. The CDR3 sequence is 15 residues long. Germline values: CDR1 SEHNR, CDR2 FQNEAQ (reference sequence). V shed 4 bases and J 8 bases; nucleotides not matched to a gene: 4. The CDR3 DNA, read in part, is TGTGCCAGCAGCTCCGGACTAGCGGGGGGAGATGAG. It translates to CASSSGLAGGDE. The CDR3, in full, reads CASSSGLAGGDEQFF.

Remarks on this clone: Sequencing ends 3 residues short of the CDR3 end; the germline J gene provides the rest. This rearrangement joins TRBV7-9 to TRBJ1-2, with a weak D call TRBD1 (6 bases). The CDR3 is made up of 15 amino acids. V was clipped by 4 bases and J by 4 bases, with 16 bases between them. CDR1 and CDR2 (germline): SEHNR, FQNEAQ (reference sequence). The CDR3 reads CASSSGQYSPYGYTF. CDR3 DNA, as far as it was read: TGTGCCAGCAGCTCGGGACAATACTCACCCTATGGC.

About this clone: The sequence runs out 3 residues before the end of the CDR3; the remainder is reconstructed from the germline J gene. This rearrangement joins TRBV2 to TRBJ1-2, with 10 bases that match TRBD1. V lost 1 base and J lost 7; bases outside the gene matches: 9. Per the germline V gene, CDR1 is SNHLY and CDR2 is FYNNEI. The CDR3 contains 16 residues. The CDR3 sequence: CASSEVRRTGGSGYTF. The CDR3 bases that were read are TGTGCCAGCAGTGAAGTGAGAAGGACAGGGGGTTCTGGC.

In regard to this clone: The junction shows a germline mismatch at one end, possibly a read error. With the read ending 3 residues before the CDR3 end, the germline J gene is used to fill in that end. The chain employs TRBV6-2 or TRBV6-3 and TRBJ1-6, with D possibly being TRBD1 (5 bases). CDR3 length: 16 residues. Germline V gene lookup returns CDR1 MNHEY and CDR2 SVGEGT. The sequenced CDR3 bases are TGTGCCAGCAGCTACTCCAGGGATGCCTATAATTCACCC. It translates to CASSYSRDAYNSP. The whole CDR3 is CASSYSRDAYNSPLHF.

With regard to this clone: The read ends 3 residues shy of where the CDR3 ends; the end is completed using the germline J gene. This rearrangement joins TRBV19 to TRBJ2-2; D is ambiguous. Germline V gene data show CDR1 as LNHDA and CDR2 as SQIVND (reference sequence). Trimming took 5 bases from V and 5 from J, leaving 9 bases between them. This CDR3 spans 13 amino acids. The CDR3 bases that were read are TGTGCCAGTAGTCCCCTCTTAACCGGGGAG. Its protein is CASSPLLTGE. The whole CDR3 sequence reads CASSPLLTGELFF.

Turning to this clone: The read is 3 residues too short to cover the CDR3 end, so that end is filled in from the germline J gene. The chain couples TRBV6-1 to TRBJ2-6, with 7 bases aligning to TRBD1. The V segment lost 0 bases and the J segment 1 base; nucleotides outside the gene matches: 3. The germline CDR1 and CDR2 sequences are MNHNS and SASEGT. The CDR3 contains 17 residues. CDR3 protein: CASSEAAGGSGANVLTF. The covered CDR3 bases are TGTGCCAGCAGTGAAGCGGCAGGGGGTTCTGGGGCCAACGTC.

CDR3 sequence reads: CSARDPQRGIYEQYF. The covered CDR3 bases are TGCAGTGCTAGAGATCCCCAGCGGGGAATCTACGAG. The chain couples TRBV20-1 to TRBJ2-7; TRBD2 matches 7 bases. The read ends 3 residues shy of where the CDR3 ends; the end is completed using the germline J gene. The CDR3 is made up of 15 amino acids. CDR1 and CDR2 (germline): DFQATT, SNEGSKA (reference sequence). With V trimmed by 0 bases and J by 3 bases, 8 bases remained unmatched.

Notes on this clone: Germline is not matched at one junction end, which may reflect a read error. The covered CDR3 bases are TGCGCCAGCAGCCAAGTAGATAGCCGGTCCCACAACTATGGC. Amino acid sequence: CASSQVDSRSHNYG. The full-length CDR3 reads as CASSQVDSRSHNYGYTF. This sequence joins TRBV4-2 and TRBJ1-2; D gene ambiguous. The CDR3 is cut off 3 residues early in the read; its end comes from the germline J gene. Germline lookup yields CDR1 LGHNA and CDR2 YNFKEQ. The CDR3 extends over 17 amino acids.

As for this clone: The read comes to an end 3 residues before the CDR3 does, leaving the germline J gene to fill in the end. The gene calls are TRBV30 and TRBJ1-4, with 10 bases matching TRBD1. Looked up from germline, CDR1 is GTSNPN and CDR2 is SVGIG (reference sequence). The CDR3 spans 14 residues. The V gene end was trimmed by 5 bases and the J gene end by 2 bases; junction bases not matched to a gene: 2. Here the CDR3 reads CAWGTGVTNEKLFF. CDR3 DNA, as far as it was read: TGTGCCTGGGGGACAGGGGTCACTAATGAAAAA.

In regard to this clone: The CDR3 end lies 3 residues beyond the end of the read and is filled in from the germline J gene. The chain carries TRBV20-1 and TRBJ2-2; 9 bases fit TRBD2. After removal of 6 bases from V and 3 bases from J, the junction contained 11 bases not matched to a gene. CDR1 and CDR2 from the germline V gene are DFQATT and SNEGSKA (reference sequence). This CDR3 has 16 residues. CDR3 residues: CSAPGLAGDHTGELFF. CDR3 DNA (partial): TGCAGTGCGCCGGGCTTAGCGGGGGACCACACCGGGGAG.

About this clone itself: The read is 3 residues too short to cover the CDR3 end, so that end is filled in from the germline J gene. The gene calls are TRBV20-1 and TRBJ2-1; 8 nucleotides align to TRBD1. The CDR3 extends over 15 amino acids. Trimming cost V 0 bases and J 4 bases; bases outside gene matches: 5. Germline loops: CDR1 DFQATT, CDR2 SNEGSKA (reference sequence). CDR3 sequence reads: CSARDGQGHYNEQFF. CDR3 DNA, as far as it was read: TGCAGTGCTAGAGATGGACAGGGACATTACAATGAG.

A word on this clone: Other nucleotide sequences from this sample produce the same CDR3. The CDR3 bases that were read are TGTGCCAGCAGCTTAGTGGCTCAGGGGAGGGAGACC. It is translated as CASSLVAQGRET. The whole CDR3 protein is CASSLVAQGRETQYF. J is TRBJ2-5 and V is TRBV11-2, with D possibly being TRBD1 or TRBD2 (6 bases each). The CDR3 end lies 3 residues beyond the end of the read and is filled in from the germline J gene. There are 15 residues in the CDR3. Trimming left V 1 base short and J 5 bases short, with 14 bases between. CDR1 is SGHAT and CDR2 is FQNNGV in the germline V gene.

This clone is identified as medium-sized from frequency. Coverage ceases 3 residues before the CDR3 finishes, and the germline J gene fills in the end. The rearrangement links TRBV7-2 to TRBJ1-4; a weak D match, TRBD1 (5 bases). The CDR3 loop spans 14 amino acids. V was trimmed by 5 bases and J by 4 bases, leaving 11 bases between them. The germline CDR1 and CDR2 sequences are SGHTA and FQGNSA. The CDR3 DNA, read in part, is TGTGCCAGCAGCGCGGACACCTTTAATGAAAAA. This sequence encodes CASSADTFNEK. The full CDR3 protein reads CASSADTFNEKLFF.

This clone is medium-sized by frequency. The read terminates 3 residues ahead of where the CDR3 ends, so the germline J gene completes it. The chain joins TRBV5-4 to TRBJ2-5; a possible D gene is TRBD1 (6 bases). CDR1 is SGHNT, CDR2 YYREEE, per germline (reference sequence). This CDR3 is built from 15 residues. Trimming removed 3 bases from V and 2 bases from J, with 14 bases in between. CDR3 DNA (partial): TGTGCCAGCAGCTCAACCGGGACACTACAAGAGACC. This gives the protein CASSSTGTLQET. The CDR3, in full, reads CASSSTGTLQETQYF. The full variable domain, its missing parts supplied by reference TRBV5-4 and TRBJ2-5, is ETGVTQSPTHLIKTRGQQVTLRCSSQSGHNTVSWYQQALGQGPQFIFQYYREEENGRGNFPPRFSGLQFPNYSSELNVNALELDDSALYLCASSSTGTLQETQYFGPGTRLLVL.

The CDR3 DNA, read in part, is TGCAGTGCGCCCAGGACAGCTAACTATGGC. Protein sequence: CSAPRTANYG. Given in full, the CDR3 is CSAPRTANYGYTF. The chain carries TRBV20-1 and TRBJ1-2; D might be TRBD1 (6 bases). The observed sequence ends 3 residues before the CDR3 terminus, with the missing tail filled in from the germline J gene. Trimming left V 6 bases short and J 0 bases short, with 11 bases between. The germline gives CDR1 DFQATT, CDR2 SNEGSKA (reference sequence). This CDR3 has 13 residues.

Here the CDR3 reads CASRAGTETYEQYF. CDR3 DNA, as far as it was read: TGTGCCAGCAGAGCCGGGACAGAGACCTACGAG. The chain combines TRBV6-8 with TRBJ2-7, with 7 nucleotides matching TRBD1. The read gets to within 3 residues of the CDR3 end, and the germline J gene fills in the rest. The CDR3 totals 14 residues. V shed 6 bases and J 2 bases; nucleotides not matched to a gene: 7. Germline V lookup: CDR1 MNHGY, CDR2 SAAAGT.

The CDR3 protein is CASSFGRDRGTTGELFF. The CDR3 DNA, read in part, is TGTGCCAGCAGCTTCGGAAGGGACAGGGGGACCACCGGGGAG. This chain connects TRBV7-6 to TRBJ2-2; 11 bases agree with TRBD1. With the read ending 3 residues before the CDR3 end, the germline J gene is used to fill in that end. Germline CDR1 and CDR2: SGHVS and FNYEAQ. The CDR3 is made up of 17 amino acids. The junction had 7 bases not matched to a gene; V was cut back by 3 bases and J by 4 bases.

As regards this clone: The read comes to an end 3 residues before the CDR3 does, leaving the germline J gene to fill in the end. V and J are TRBV19 and TRBJ1-2; TRBD1 might be the D (5 bases). The CDR3 has 13 amino acids. Germline loops: CDR1 LNHDA, CDR2 SQIVND (reference sequence). This CDR3 reads CASLGTTAGDYTF. Incomplete CDR3 DNA: TGTGCCAGTTTGGGGACTACCGCGGGAGAC.

Worth noting for this clone: The read ends 3 residues before the CDR3 terminus; that terminus is restored from the germline J gene. The chain is built from TRBV19 and TRBJ2-3, with D perhaps TRBD2 (6 bases). Germline lookup yields CDR1 LNHDA and CDR2 SQIVND (reference sequence). This CDR3 region has 16 residues. Between the trimmed V and J ends, which lost 6 bases and 6 bases, there was a span of 22 bases. The CDR3 bases that were read are TGTGCCAGTAGCTCCGGAGGGCCCCTAGCCGGGGATACG. Protein sequence: CASSSGGPLAGDT. The CDR3 in its entirety is CASSSGGPLAGDTQYF.

Note on this clone: The read is 3 residues too short to cover the CDR3 end, so that end is filled in from the germline J gene. This chain links TRBV7-2 with TRBJ2-2; D is undetermined. The ends were cut back, 4 bases at V and 0 bases at J, with 6 bases in the middle. CDR3 size: 14 residues. Germline V lookup: CDR1 SGHTA, CDR2 FQGNSA. The CDR3 bases that were read are TGTGCCAGCAGCTCGTACTCGAACACCGGGGAG. It specifies CASSSYSNTGE. The full CDR3 protein reads CASSSYSNTGELFF.

For this clone: The sequence runs out 3 residues before the end of the CDR3; the remainder is reconstructed from the germline J gene. The V and J genes are TRBV7-2 and TRBJ1-2, with 8 bases fitting TRBD1. Germline-derived CDR1 and CDR2 are SGHTA and FQGNSA. J was trimmed by 6 bases and V by 6 bases; bases with no gene match: 6. This CDR3 region has 13 residues. This chain's CDR3 is CASRRQGSDGYTF. The part of the CDR3 DNA that was read is TGTGCCAGCAGACGACAGGGGTCGGATGGC.

On this clone: The sequence runs out 3 residues before the end of the CDR3; the remainder is reconstructed from the germline J gene. V gene TRBV11-2 combines with J gene TRBJ1-3, with 9 bases lining up with TRBD1. The V and J ends lost 6 bases and 5 bases, in that order; junction bases with no gene match: 8. This CDR3 region has 15 residues. Germline CDR1 reads SGHAT; CDR2 reads FQNNGV. CDR3 loop: CASRIGGQGRNTIYF. The sequenced CDR3 bases are TGTGCCAGCAGAATTGGGGGACAGGGCCGAAACACC.

Comment on this clone: The junction departs from the called germline gene at one end, perhaps through a read error. Other DNA sequences in this sample translate to the same CDR3. This CDR3 is CASLRDRRDTIYF. The CDR3 bases that were read are TGTGCCAGTCTCCGGGACAGGAGGGACACA. This chain uses TRBV19 with TRBJ1-3, with 8 bases fitting TRBD1. The CDR3 end is not reached by the read, which stops 3 residues before it; the germline J gene fills it in. The CDR3 consists of 13 residues. From germline, CDR1 is LNHDA and CDR2 SQIVND (reference sequence).

CDR3 amino acids: CASSLKAESTDTQYF. CDR3 DNA, as far as it was read: TGTGCCAGCAGCTTAAAGGCGGAGAGCACAGATACG. The rearrangement uses TRBV11-2 and TRBJ2-3, with D unclear. The CDR3 end falls 3 residues outside the read, so it is completed with the germline J gene. Trimming stripped 2 bases from V and 0 bases from J, with 9 bases between. This CDR3 has 15 residues. In germline, CDR1 is SGHAT, CDR2 FQNNGV.

Notes on this clone: The CDR3 is cut off 3 residues early in the read; its end comes from the germline J gene. This chain connects TRBV6-2 or TRBV6-3 to TRBJ2-3, with D perhaps assigned TRBD1 or TRBD2 (6 bases each). CDR1 is MNHEY, CDR2 SVGEGT, per germline. There are 15 residues in the CDR3. Partial CDR3 DNA: TGTGCCAGCAGGGCTTTAGGACAGCCGGGAGAGACG. Its protein product is CASRALGQPGET. The full CDR3 reads CASRALGQPGETQYF.

Judged by frequency, this clone is medium-sized. With the read ending 3 residues before the CDR3 end, the germline J gene is used to fill in that end. The gene calls are TRBV2 and TRBJ2-1; tentatively, D is TRBD1 (6 bases). V dropped 2 bases and J dropped 8 bases, with 10 bases sitting between them. Germline CDR1 is SNHLY and CDR2 is FYNNEI. The CDR3 covers 13 residues. The CDR3 region is CASSEPGTHEQFF. The part of the CDR3 DNA that was read is TGTGCCAGCAGTGAACCCGGGACACATGAG.

CDR3 DNA, as far as it was read: TGTGCCAGCAGCTTATCAGAGGTCGATGGT. Its protein product is CASSLSEVDG. The full CDR3 reads CASSLSEVDGQYF. V is TRBV7-9 and J is TRBJ2-4; D uncertain. The CDR3 extends 3 residues past the end of the read, so its final part is completed from the germline J gene. The V gene's germline CDR1 is SEHNR and CDR2 FQNEAQ (reference sequence). This CDR3 region has 13 residues.

Incomplete CDR3 DNA: TGTGCCAGCAGCAGGGGAAATGAAAAG. It translates to CASSRGNEK. The entire CDR3 is CASSRGNEKLFF. The chain carries TRBV7-2 and TRBJ2-2; perhaps TRBD1 as D (5 bases). The read ends 3 residues before the CDR3 terminus; that terminus is restored from the germline J gene. The CDR3 totals 12 residues. Per germline, CDR1 SGHTA and CDR2 FQGNSA.

With respect to this clone: The read comes to an end 3 residues before the CDR3 does, leaving the germline J gene to fill in the end. The V gene is TRBV6-4, the J gene TRBJ2-3; no reliable D call. The CDR3 consists of 15 residues. Trimming pared 0 bases from V and 1 base from J, leaving 8 bases between. Germline loops: CDR1 MRHNA, CDR2 SNTAGT. CDR3 DNA, as far as it was read: TGTGCCAGCAGTGACTCTTCCACAGGCACAGATACG. Amino acid sequence: CASSDSSTGTDT. The full CDR3 reads CASSDSSTGTDTQYF.